These T cell receptor beta chains were read from a single sample in a study of OX40 agonist ivuxolimab in advanced cancers. TCRdb keeps only in-frame clones here, not all; method: immunoSEQ multiplex PCR. The data show tens of thousands of clones, about 87% seen once. This sample comprised CD4+ or CD8+ T cells sorted from blood, obtained in a trial of the OX40 agonist ivuxolimab. The receptors originated from an adult with an advanced solid tumor such as melanoma, head and neck, liver or kidney cancer. The CDR3 runs from the conserved cysteine through the conserved F or W. D genes are given only for firm matches. Rows give clone size only sometimes, using once, few, many, or a class for an expanded clone.

CDR3aa: CASSAAAGGGETQYF; CDR3nt: TGTGCCAGCAGCGCGGCCGCGGGGGGAGGAGAGACCCAGTACTTC; v_gene: TRBV9; abundance: .; d_gene: TRBD2; j_gene: TRBJ2-5
CDR3aa: CASSVTGAGELFF; CDR3nt: TGTGCCAGCAGCGTTACAGGGGCCGGGGAGCTGTTTTTT; v_gene: TRBV9; abundance: .; d_gene: TRBD1; j_gene: TRBJ2-2
CDR3aa: CASSDVKSRAQGDGYTF; CDR3nt: TGTGCCAGCAGTGATGTGAAGTCGAGGGCCCAAGGCGATGGCTACACCTTC; v_gene: TRBV2; abundance: .; d_gene: .; j_gene: TRBJ1-2
CDR3aa: CASSLGGSNQPQHF; CDR3nt: TGTGCCAGCAGCTTAGGGGGTAGCAATCAGCCCCAGCATTTT; v_gene: TRBV5-6; abundance: .; d_gene: .; j_gene: TRBJ1-5
CDR3aa: CASSLDPGEDEQFF; CDR3nt: TGTGCCAGCAGCTTAGATCCGGGAGAGGATGAGCAGTTCTTC; v_gene: TRBV13; abundance: .; d_gene: .; j_gene: TRBJ2-1
CDR3aa: CASSLGEVYEQYF; CDR3nt: TGTGCCAGCAGCTTGGGGGAGGTCTACGAGCAGTACTTC; v_gene: TRBV7-7; abundance: once; d_gene: .; j_gene: TRBJ2-7
CDR3aa: CASSFGAQGPGSPLHF; CDR3nt: TGTGCCAGCAGTTTTGGCGCACAGGGTCCGGGATCACCCCTCCACTTT; v_gene: TRBV28; abundance: .; d_gene: .; j_gene: TRBJ1-6
CDR3aa: CASSLATVAGNTEAFF; CDR3nt: TGCGCCAGCAGCTTGGCCACCGTGGCAGGGAACACTGAAGCTTTCTTT; v_gene: TRBV5-1; abundance: .; d_gene: .; j_gene: TRBJ1-1
CDR3aa: CASSLYTGGASEKLFF; CDR3nt: TGTGCCAGCAGTCTATACACGGGGGGCGCGTCTGAAAAACTGTTTTTT; v_gene: TRBV6-6; abundance: .; d_gene: .; j_gene: TRBJ1-4
CDR3aa: CASSLVRGMDGYTF; CDR3nt: TGCGCCAGCAGCTTGGTGAGGGGGATGGATGGCTACACCTTC; v_gene: TRBV5-1; abundance: .; d_gene: .; j_gene: TRBJ1-2
CDR3aa: CASSQGMGDEAPLHF; CDR3nt: TGCGCCAGCAGCCAAGGAATGGGAGACGAAGCACCCCTCCACTTT; v_gene: TRBV4-3; abundance: .; d_gene: .; j_gene: TRBJ1-6
CDR3aa: CASSLRGDAYEQYF; CDR3nt: TGTGCCAGCAGTCTAAGAGGGGATGCCTACGAGCAGTACTTC; v_gene: TRBV27; abundance: .; d_gene: .; j_gene: TRBJ2-7
CDR3aa: CASSLDSRGVGDEQYF; CDR3nt: TGTGCCAGCAGCTTAGATTCCCGGGGGGTAGGTGACGAGCAGTACTTC; v_gene: TRBV11-2; abundance: once; d_gene: TRBD2; j_gene: TRBJ2-7
CDR3aa: CASSIGTHTEAFF; CDR3nt: TGTGCCAGCAGTATTGGGACACACACTGAAGCTTTCTTT; v_gene: TRBV25-1; abundance: .; d_gene: .; j_gene: TRBJ1-1
CDR3aa: CASSPGQGPYEQYF; CDR3nt: TGTGCCAGCAGCCCGGGACAGGGTCCCTACGAGCAGTACTTC; v_gene: TRBV7-6; abundance: .; d_gene: TRBD1; j_gene: TRBJ2-7
CDR3aa: CASSRGGSYGYTF; CDR3nt: TGTGCCAGCAGCCGAGGGGGTTCCTATGGCTACACCTTC; v_gene: TRBV5-6; abundance: .; d_gene: .; j_gene: TRBJ1-2
CDR3aa: CASSQGPESDTQYF; CDR3nt: TGCGCCAGCAGCCAAGGTCCGGAATCAGATACGCAGTATTTT; v_gene: TRBV4-1; abundance: .; d_gene: .; j_gene: TRBJ2-3
CDR3aa: CASSTGFSGNTIYF; CDR3nt: TGTGCCAGCAGTACAGGGTTCTCTGGAAACACCATATATTTT; v_gene: TRBV28; abundance: .; d_gene: .; j_gene: TRBJ1-3
CDR3aa: CASSQGRNFEWRQYF; CDR3nt: TGTGCCAGCAGCCAGGGGCGGAATTTCGAGTGGCGGCAGTACTTC; v_gene: TRBV7-2; abundance: .; d_gene: .; j_gene: TRBJ2-7
CDR3aa: CSDARGFF; CDR3nt: TGCAGCGATGCGAGAGGGTTCTTC; v_gene: TRBV29-1; abundance: .; d_gene: .; j_gene: TRBJ2-1
CDR3aa: CASRGVEQFF; CDR3nt: TGTGCCAGCAGGGGTGTTGAGCAGTTCTTC; v_gene: TRBV2; abundance: .; d_gene: .; j_gene: TRBJ2-1
CDR3aa: CASSPASTGSSTDTQYF; CDR3nt: TGCGCCAGCAGCCCAGCCTCGACAGGATCTAGCACAGATACGCAGTATTTT; v_gene: TRBV4-3; abundance: .; d_gene: .; j_gene: TRBJ2-3
CDR3aa: CASSYRVGNTEAFF; CDR3nt: TGCGCCAGCAGCTATAGAGTGGGAAACACTGAAGCTTTCTTT; v_gene: TRBV5-1; abundance: .; d_gene: .; j_gene: TRBJ1-1
CDR3aa: CASGGDSPYEQYF; CDR3nt: TGTGCCAGCGGGGGAGACAGCCCCTACGAGCAGTACTTC; v_gene: TRBV6-5; abundance: .; d_gene: .; j_gene: TRBJ2-7
CDR3aa: CASSLEQPSPYNEQFF; CDR3nt: TGTGCCAGCAGCTTAGAACAGCCCTCCCCTTACAATGAGCAGTTCTTC; v_gene: TRBV11-1; abundance: .; d_gene: .; j_gene: TRBJ2-1
CDR3aa: CASSLVVADTDTQYF; CDR3nt: TGTGCCAGCAGTTTAGTAGTAGCGGACACAGATACGCAGTATTTT; v_gene: TRBV28; abundance: .; d_gene: .; j_gene: TRBJ2-3
CDR3aa: CASSSRAGPYTGELFF; CDR3nt: TGTGCCAGCAGTTCTAGAGCGGGACCGTACACCGGGGAGCTGTTTTTT; v_gene: TRBV6-5; abundance: .; d_gene: TRBD2; j_gene: TRBJ2-2
CDR3aa: CASSASSWTLSDSSEIEKLFF; CDR3nt: TGTGCCAGCAGCGCCAGCAGCTGGACGCTTTCCGACAGTTCTGAGATTGAAAAACTGTTTTTT; v_gene: TRBV9; abundance: once; d_gene: .; j_gene: TRBJ1-4
CDR3aa: CASSVARGVGETQYF; CDR3nt: TGTGCCAGCAGCGTAGCTCGGGGGGTTGGAGAGACCCAGTACTTC; v_gene: TRBV9; abundance: .; d_gene: TRBD2; j_gene: TRBJ2-5
CDR3aa: CASSERGSYNEQFF; CDR3nt: TGTGCCAGCAGTGAGCGGGGCTCCTACAATGAGCAGTTCTTC; v_gene: TRBV6-4; abundance: .; d_gene: .; j_gene: TRBJ2-1
CDR3aa: CASSTEKENTIYF; CDR3nt: TGTGCCAGCAGTACAGAGAAGGAGAACACCATATATTTT; v_gene: TRBV6-5; abundance: once; d_gene: .; j_gene: TRBJ1-3
CDR3aa: CASLPGSLSPSTDTQYF; CDR3nt: TGTGCCAGCCTCCCTGGCAGCCTTTCTCCTAGCACAGATACGCAGTATTTT; v_gene: TRBV5-4; abundance: .; d_gene: .; j_gene: TRBJ2-3
CDR3aa: CASSQGGTSNQPQHF; CDR3nt: TGCGCCAGCAGCCAAGGGGGGACCTCGAATCAGCCCCAGCATTTT; v_gene: TRBV4-1; abundance: once; d_gene: .; j_gene: TRBJ1-5
CDR3aa: CASSFQGTYGYTF; CDR3nt: TGCGCCAGCAGCTTCCAGGGGACTTATGGCTACACCTTC; v_gene: TRBV5-1; abundance: .; d_gene: .; j_gene: TRBJ1-2
CDR3aa: CASSGTGFETQYF; CDR3nt: TGTGCCAGCAGTGGGACAGGGTTTGAGACCCAGTACTTC; v_gene: TRBV27; abundance: .; d_gene: TRBD1; j_gene: TRBJ2-5
CDR3aa: CASSNRDNNTDTQYF; CDR3nt: TGCGCCAGCAGCAACAGGGACAATAACACAGATACGCAGTATTTT; v_gene: TRBV5-1; abundance: .; d_gene: .; j_gene: TRBJ2-3
CDR3aa: CASSPDSDTSNQPQHF; CDR3nt: TGCGCCAGCAGCCCCGACAGCGATACTAGCAATCAGCCCCAGCATTTT; v_gene: TRBV5-1; abundance: .; d_gene: .; j_gene: TRBJ1-5
CDR3aa: CASRLQGAGNQPQHF; CDR3nt: TGTGCCAGCAGACTACAGGGGGCTGGCAATCAGCCCCAGCATTTT; v_gene: TRBV28; abundance: .; d_gene: TRBD1; j_gene: TRBJ1-5
CDR3aa: CASGLEDTEAFF; CDR3nt: TGTGCTAGTGGTTTGGAGGACACTGAAGCTTTCTTT; v_gene: TRBV12-5; abundance: once; d_gene: .; j_gene: TRBJ1-1
CDR3aa: CASVPGGLGEQFF; CDR3nt: TGTGCCAGCGTCCCCGGGGGACTGGGTGAGCAGTTCTTC; v_gene: TRBV2; abundance: .; d_gene: .; j_gene: TRBJ2-1
CDR3aa: CSVYKQGGETQYF; CDR3nt: TGCAGCGTTTACAAACAGGGGGGTGAGACCCAGTACTTC; v_gene: TRBV29-1; abundance: once; d_gene: TRBD1; j_gene: TRBJ2-5
CDR3aa: CASSTTGTGANVLTF; CDR3nt: TGTGCCAGTAGTACCACAGGGACTGGGGCCAACGTCCTGACTTTC; v_gene: TRBV19; abundance: few; d_gene: .; j_gene: TRBJ2-6
CDR3aa: CASSPVGREKLFF; CDR3nt: TGCGCCAGCAGCCCTGTCGGGCGCGAAAAACTGTTTTTT; v_gene: TRBV4-1; abundance: once; d_gene: .; j_gene: TRBJ1-4
CDR3aa: CASSLGGPYEQYF; CDR3nt: TGTGCCAGCAGCTTAGGGGGGCCCTACGAGCAGTACTTC; v_gene: TRBV5-6; abundance: .; d_gene: .; j_gene: TRBJ2-7
CDR3aa: CASSQPGQGGYTF; CDR3nt: TGTGCCAGCAGCCAGCCGGGACAGGGCGGCTACACCTTC; v_gene: TRBV27; abundance: .; d_gene: TRBD1; j_gene: TRBJ1-2
CDR3aa: CASSSTNQETQYF; CDR3nt: TGTGCCAGCAGTTCGACCAACCAAGAGACCCAGTACTTC; v_gene: TRBV27; abundance: .; d_gene: .; j_gene: TRBJ2-5
CDR3aa: CASSQPDRDRGCNSPLHF; CDR3nt: TGCGCCAGCAGTCAACCGGACCGGGACAGGGGGTGTAATTCACCCCTCCACTTT; v_gene: TRBV23-1; abundance: .; d_gene: TRBD1; j_gene: TRBJ1-6
CDR3aa: CASSSPGRGFYEQYF; CDR3nt: TGTGCCAGCAGCTCACCGGGACGGGGGTTCTACGAGCAGTACTTC; v_gene: TRBV11-2; abundance: .; d_gene: .; j_gene: TRBJ2-7
CDR3aa: CASSLVPGNTEAFF; CDR3nt: TGTGCCAGCAGCTTGGTGCCAGGGAACACTGAAGCTTTCTTT; v_gene: TRBV5-5; abundance: .; d_gene: .; j_gene: TRBJ1-1
CDR3aa: CASSDLDENIQYF; CDR3nt: TGCGCCAGCAGTGATCTTGACGAGAACATTCAGTACTTC; v_gene: TRBV5-1; abundance: .; d_gene: .; j_gene: TRBJ2-4
CDR3aa: CASSLAGRSLPNEKLFF; CDR3nt: TGTGCCAGCAGCTTGGCGGGACGCAGTCTGCCTAATGAAAAACTGTTTTTT; v_gene: TRBV7-9; abundance: .; d_gene: .; j_gene: TRBJ1-4
CDR3aa: CASSLGTSYTDTQYF; CDR3nt: TGTGCCAGCAGCTTAGGAACTAGCTACACAGATACGCAGTATTTT; v_gene: TRBV7-9; abundance: medium-sized; d_gene: .; j_gene: TRBJ2-3